This T cell receptor (beta chain) was found in a study of blood T cell repertoires in COVID-19. At the level of the study: COVID-19 samples collected from the United States, Italy and Spain covered acute and convalescent phases. Nucleic acid was either cDNA or gDNA, and it came from T cells, B-cell-depleted T cells, or PBMCs.

In the authors' methods: Cell counts per sample came from amplifying reference gene primers. Produced via immunoSEQ multiplex PCR; TCRdb's table is partial and in-frame only. V, J and clone size were drawn from that table, and D and trimming were deduced from the DNA. The data show over 450,000 clones, approximately 91% seen once. The CDR3 loop spans 16 amino acids. V was pared by 4 bases and J by 3 bases, with 9 bases of the junction left unmatched. Per the germline V gene, CDR1 is MDHEN and CDR2 is SYDVKM. The receptor comes from a woman between 45 and 60 years old with COVID-19, enrolled during active disease. The V call is TRBV28, the J call TRBJ1-2; 9 nucleotides match TRBD1. Source material: peripheral blood. The CDR3 protein is CASSSSYRDRDYGYTF. DNA for the CDR3: TGTGCCAGCAGTTCTTCCTACCGGGACAGGGACTATGGCTACACCTTC.